The T cell receptor (beta chain) described here comes from a study of response to subunit inactivated influenza vaccine. General study findings and limits: Seasonal influenza vaccination, on each occasion, was suggested by the authors to recruit few new T cells.

On this clonotype itself: What it recognizes is unknown.

TCRdb fed the RT-PCR reads into MiXCR, producing one record per CDR3 protein. The sample records almost 600,000 distinct CDR3 sequences, approximately 15% being singletons. Germline assignment: CDR1 SGHTA and CDR2 FQGNSA. Trimming cost V 6 bases and J 6 bases; bases outside gene matches: 7. The CDR3 spans 14 residues. The origin of this receptor is a man between 45 and 60 years old who received an inactivated influenza vaccine. The chain has TRBV7-2 and TRBJ2-1; 8 nucleotides align to TRBD2. The starting material was PBMCs from blood, obtained approximately 12 days after vaccination. CDR3 residues: CASRSSGIFNEQFF. The CDR3 bases are TGTGCCAGCAGGAGTAGCGGGATCTTCAATGAGCAGTTCTTC.